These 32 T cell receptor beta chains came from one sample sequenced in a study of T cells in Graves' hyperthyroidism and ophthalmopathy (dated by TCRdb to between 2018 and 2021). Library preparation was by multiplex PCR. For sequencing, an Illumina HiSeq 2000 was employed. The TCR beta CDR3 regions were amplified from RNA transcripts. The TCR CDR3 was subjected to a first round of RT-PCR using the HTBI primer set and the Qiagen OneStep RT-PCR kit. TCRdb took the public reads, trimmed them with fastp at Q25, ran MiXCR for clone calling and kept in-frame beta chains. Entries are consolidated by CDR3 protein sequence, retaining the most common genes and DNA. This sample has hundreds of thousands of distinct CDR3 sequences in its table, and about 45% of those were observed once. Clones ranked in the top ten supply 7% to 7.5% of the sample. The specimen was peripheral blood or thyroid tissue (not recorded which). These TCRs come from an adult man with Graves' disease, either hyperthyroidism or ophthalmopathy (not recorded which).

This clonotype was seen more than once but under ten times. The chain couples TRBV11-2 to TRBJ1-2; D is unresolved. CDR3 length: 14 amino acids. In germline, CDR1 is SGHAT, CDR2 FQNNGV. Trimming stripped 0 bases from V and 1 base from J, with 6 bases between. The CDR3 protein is CASSLDEVNYGYTF. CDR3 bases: TGTGCCAGCAGCTTAGATGAGGTTAACTATGGCTACACCTTC.

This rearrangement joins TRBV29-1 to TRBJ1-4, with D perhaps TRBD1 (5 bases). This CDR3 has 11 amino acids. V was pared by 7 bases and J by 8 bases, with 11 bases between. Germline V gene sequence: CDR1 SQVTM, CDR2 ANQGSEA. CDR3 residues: CSALGGEKLFF. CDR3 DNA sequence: TGCAGCGCCCTGGGGGGAGAAAAACTGTTTTTT.

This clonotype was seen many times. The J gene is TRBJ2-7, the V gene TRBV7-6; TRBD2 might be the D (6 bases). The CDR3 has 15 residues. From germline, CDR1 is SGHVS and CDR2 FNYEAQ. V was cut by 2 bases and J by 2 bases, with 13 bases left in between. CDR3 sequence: CASSLSPSAAYEQYF. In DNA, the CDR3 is TGTGCCAGCAGCTTATCGCCTAGCGCAGCCTACGAGCAGTACTTC.

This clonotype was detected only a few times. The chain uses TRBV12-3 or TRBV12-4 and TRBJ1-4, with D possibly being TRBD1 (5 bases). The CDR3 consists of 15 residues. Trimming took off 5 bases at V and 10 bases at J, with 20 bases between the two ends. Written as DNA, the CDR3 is TGTGCCAGCAGTCTCCTCGACGGACAAGTAAGAAAACTGTTTTTT. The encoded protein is CASSLLDGQVRKLFF.

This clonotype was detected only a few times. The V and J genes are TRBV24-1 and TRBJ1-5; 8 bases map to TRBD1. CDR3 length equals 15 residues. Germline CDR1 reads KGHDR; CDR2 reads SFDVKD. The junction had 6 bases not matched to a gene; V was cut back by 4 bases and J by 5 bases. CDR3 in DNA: TGTGCCACCAGTGACCGCGGACAGGGCGATCAGCCCCAGCATTTT. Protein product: CATSDRGQGDQPQHF.

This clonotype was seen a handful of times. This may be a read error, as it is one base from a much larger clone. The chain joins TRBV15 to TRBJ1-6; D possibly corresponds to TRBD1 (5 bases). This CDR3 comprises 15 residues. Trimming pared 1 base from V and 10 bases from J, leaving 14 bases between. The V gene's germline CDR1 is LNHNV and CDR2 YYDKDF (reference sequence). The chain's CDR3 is CATSRGGGGGSPLHF. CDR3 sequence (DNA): TGTGCCACCAGCAGAGGGGGGGGAGGAGGGTCACCCCTCCACTTT.

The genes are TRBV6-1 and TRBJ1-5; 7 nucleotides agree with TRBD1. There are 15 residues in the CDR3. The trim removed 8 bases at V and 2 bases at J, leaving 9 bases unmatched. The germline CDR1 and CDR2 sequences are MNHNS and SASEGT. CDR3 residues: CASLGQPAGNQPQHF. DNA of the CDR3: TGTGCCAGCCTGGGACAGCCAGCTGGCAATCAGCCCCAGCATTTT.

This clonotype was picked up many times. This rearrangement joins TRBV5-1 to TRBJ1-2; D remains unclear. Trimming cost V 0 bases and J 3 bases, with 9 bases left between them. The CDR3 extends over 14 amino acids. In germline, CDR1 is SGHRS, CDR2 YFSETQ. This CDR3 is CASSLAGRYYGYTF. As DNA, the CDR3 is TGCGCCAGCAGCTTGGCCGGGAGGTACTATGGCTACACCTTC.

CDR3 DNA sequence: TGTGCCAGCAGTTTGCGGGGATTGCAGCCCCAGCATTTT. It is translated as CASSLRGLQPQHF. The chain is built from TRBV6-5 and TRBJ1-6; D gene uncertain. The DNA end is a closer match to TRBJ1-5, so the J assignment may be wrong. The CDR3 covers 13 residues. Germline CDR1 MNHEY, CDR2 SVGAGI.

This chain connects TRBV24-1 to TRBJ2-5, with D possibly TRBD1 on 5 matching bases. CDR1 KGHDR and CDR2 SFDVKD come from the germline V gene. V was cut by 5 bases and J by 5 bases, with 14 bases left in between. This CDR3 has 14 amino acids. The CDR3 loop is CATSAGLDVETQYF. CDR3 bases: TGTGCCACCAGTGCAGGGTTGGACGTCGAGACCCAGTACTTC.

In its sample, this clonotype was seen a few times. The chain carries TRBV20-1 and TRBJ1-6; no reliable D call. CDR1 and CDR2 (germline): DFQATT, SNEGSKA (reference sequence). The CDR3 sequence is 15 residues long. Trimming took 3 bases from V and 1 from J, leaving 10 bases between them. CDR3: CSARASSSYNSPLHF. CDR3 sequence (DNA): TGCAGTGCTAGGGCGAGTAGTTCCTATAATTCACCCCTCCACTTT.

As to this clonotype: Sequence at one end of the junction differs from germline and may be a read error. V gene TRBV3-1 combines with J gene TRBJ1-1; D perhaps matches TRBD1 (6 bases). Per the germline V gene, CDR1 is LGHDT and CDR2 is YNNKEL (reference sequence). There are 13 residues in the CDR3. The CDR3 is CASSRGGGTKAFF. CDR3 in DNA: TGTGCCAGCAGCCGGGGCGGGGGCACTAAAGCTTTCTTT.

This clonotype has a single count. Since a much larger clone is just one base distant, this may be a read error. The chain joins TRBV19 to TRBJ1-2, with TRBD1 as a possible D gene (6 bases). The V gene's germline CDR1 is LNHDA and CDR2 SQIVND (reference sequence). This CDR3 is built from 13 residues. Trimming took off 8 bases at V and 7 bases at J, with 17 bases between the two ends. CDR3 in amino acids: CASGGGGLLGYTF. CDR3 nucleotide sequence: TGTGCCAGTGGTGGTGGGGGCCTGCTTGGCTACACCTTC.

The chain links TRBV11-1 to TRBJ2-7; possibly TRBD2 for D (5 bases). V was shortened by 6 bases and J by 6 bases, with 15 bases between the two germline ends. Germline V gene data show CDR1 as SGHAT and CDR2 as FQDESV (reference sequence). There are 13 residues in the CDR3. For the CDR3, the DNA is TGTGCCAGCAGTTTTGTCCGGGCGGGCGAGCAGTACTTC. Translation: CASSFVRAGEQYF. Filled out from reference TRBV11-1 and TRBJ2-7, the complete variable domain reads EAEVAQSPRYKITEKSQAVAFWCDPISGHATLYWYRQILGQGPELLVQFQDESVVDDSQLPKDRFSAERLKGVDSTLKIQPAELGDSAMYLCASSFVRAGEQYFGPGTRLTVT.

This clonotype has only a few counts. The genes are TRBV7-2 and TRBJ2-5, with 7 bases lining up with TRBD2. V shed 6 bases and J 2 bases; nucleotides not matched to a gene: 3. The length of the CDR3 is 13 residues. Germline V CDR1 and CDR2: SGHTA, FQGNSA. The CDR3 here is CASRQAGQETQYF. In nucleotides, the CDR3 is TGTGCCAGCAGGCAAGCGGGGCAAGAGACCCAGTACTTC.

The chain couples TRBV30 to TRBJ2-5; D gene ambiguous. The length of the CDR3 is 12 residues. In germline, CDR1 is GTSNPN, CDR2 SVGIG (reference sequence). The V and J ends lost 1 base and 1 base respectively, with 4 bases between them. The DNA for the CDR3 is TGTGCCTGGAGTGCGCGCCAAGAGACCCAGTACTTC. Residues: CAWSARQETQYF.

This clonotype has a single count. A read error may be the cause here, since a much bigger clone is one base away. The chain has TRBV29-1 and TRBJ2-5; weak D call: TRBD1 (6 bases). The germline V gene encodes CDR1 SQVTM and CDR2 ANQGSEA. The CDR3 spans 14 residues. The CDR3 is CSVRTVGYQGTQYF. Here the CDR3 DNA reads TGCAGCGTCCGGACAGTTGGGTACCAAGGGACCCAGTACTTC.

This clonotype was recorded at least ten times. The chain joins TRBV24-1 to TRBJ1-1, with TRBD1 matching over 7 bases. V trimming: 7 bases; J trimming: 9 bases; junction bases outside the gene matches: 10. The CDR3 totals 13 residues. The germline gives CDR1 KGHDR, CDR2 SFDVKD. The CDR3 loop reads CATSPTGTMKAFF. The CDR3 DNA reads TGTGCCACCAGCCCGACAGGGACGATGAAAGCTTTCTTT.

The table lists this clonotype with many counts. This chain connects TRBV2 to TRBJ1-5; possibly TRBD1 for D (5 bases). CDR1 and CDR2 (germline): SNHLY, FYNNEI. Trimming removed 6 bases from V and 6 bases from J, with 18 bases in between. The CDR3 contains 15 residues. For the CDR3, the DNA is TGTGCCAGCAGATCCGGGACGGGGGGTATTCAGCCCCAGCATTTT. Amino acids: CASRSGTGGIQPQHF.

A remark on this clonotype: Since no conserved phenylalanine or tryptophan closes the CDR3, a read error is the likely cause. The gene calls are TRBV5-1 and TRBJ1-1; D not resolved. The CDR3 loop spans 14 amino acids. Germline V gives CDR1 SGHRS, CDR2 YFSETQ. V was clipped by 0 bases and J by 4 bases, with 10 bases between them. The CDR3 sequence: CASSLGEESTEAFL. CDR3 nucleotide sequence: TGCGCCAGCAGCTTGGGGGAGGAGAGCACTGAAGCTTTCCTT.

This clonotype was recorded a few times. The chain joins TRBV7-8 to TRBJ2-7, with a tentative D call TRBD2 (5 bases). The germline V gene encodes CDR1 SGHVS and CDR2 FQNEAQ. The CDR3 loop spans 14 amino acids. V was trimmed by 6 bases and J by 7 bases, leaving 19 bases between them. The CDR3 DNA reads TGTGCCAGCAGTGACCGATTCCCCCCGGGGGAGCAGTACTTC. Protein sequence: CASSDRFPPGEQYF. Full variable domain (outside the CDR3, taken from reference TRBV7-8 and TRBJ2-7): GAGVSQSPRYKVAKRGQDVALRCDPISGHVSLFWYQQALGQGPEFLTYFQNEAQLDKSGLPSDRFFAERPEGSVSTLKIQRTQQEDSAVYLCASSDRFPPGEQYFGPGTRLTVT.

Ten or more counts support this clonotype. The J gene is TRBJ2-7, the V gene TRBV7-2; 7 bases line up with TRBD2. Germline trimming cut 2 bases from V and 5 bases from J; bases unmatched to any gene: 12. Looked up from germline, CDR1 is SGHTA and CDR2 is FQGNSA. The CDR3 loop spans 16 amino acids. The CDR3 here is CASSLSRGGRYHEQYF. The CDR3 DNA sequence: TGTGCCAGCAGCTTAAGTAGGGGCGGGAGATACCACGAGCAGTACTTC. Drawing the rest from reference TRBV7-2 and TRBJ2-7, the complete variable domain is GAGVSQSPSNKVTEKGKDVELRCDPISGHTALYWYRQSLGQGLEFLIYFQGNSAPDKSGLPSDRFSAERTGGSVSTLTIQRTQQEDSAVYLCASSLSRGGRYHEQYFGPGTRLTVT.

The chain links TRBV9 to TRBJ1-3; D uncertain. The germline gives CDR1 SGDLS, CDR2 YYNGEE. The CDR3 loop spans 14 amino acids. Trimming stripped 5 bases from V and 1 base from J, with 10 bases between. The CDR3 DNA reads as TGTGCCAGCAGTGCTTGGTCTTCTGGAAACACCATATATTTT. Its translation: CASSAWSSGNTIYF. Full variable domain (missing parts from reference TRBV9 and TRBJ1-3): DSGVTQTPKHLITATGQRVTLRCSPRSGDLSVYWYQQSLDQGLQFLIQYYNGEERAKGNILERFSAQQFPDLHSELNLSSLELGDSALYFCASSAWSSGNTIYFGEGSWLTVV.

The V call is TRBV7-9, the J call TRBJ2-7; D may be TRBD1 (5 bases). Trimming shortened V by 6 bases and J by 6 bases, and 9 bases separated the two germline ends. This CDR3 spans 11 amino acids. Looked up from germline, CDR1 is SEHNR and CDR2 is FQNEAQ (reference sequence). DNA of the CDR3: TGTGCCAGCAGTGAAAGGGGCGAGCAGTACTTC. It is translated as CASSERGEQYF.

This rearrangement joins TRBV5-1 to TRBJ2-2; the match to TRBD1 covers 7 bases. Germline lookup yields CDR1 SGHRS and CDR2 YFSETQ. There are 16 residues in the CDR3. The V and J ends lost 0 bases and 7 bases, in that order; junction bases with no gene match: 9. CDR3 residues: CASSLGPQGRNGELFF. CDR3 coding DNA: TGCGCCAGCAGCTTGGGACCACAGGGGCGTAACGGGGAGCTGTTTTTT.

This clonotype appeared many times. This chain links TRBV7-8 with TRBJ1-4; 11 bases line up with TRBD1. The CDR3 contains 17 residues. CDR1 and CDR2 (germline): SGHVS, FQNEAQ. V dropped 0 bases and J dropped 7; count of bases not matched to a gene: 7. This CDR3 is CASSLAQGGQGGEKLFF. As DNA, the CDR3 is TGTGCCAGCAGCTTAGCGCAGGGGGGACAGGGGGGTGAAAAACTGTTTTTT.

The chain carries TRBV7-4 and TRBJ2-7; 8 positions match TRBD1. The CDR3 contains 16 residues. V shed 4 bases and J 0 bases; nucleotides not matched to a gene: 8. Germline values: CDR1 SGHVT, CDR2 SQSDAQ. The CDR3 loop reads CASSSRDRSISYEQYF. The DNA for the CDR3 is TGTGCCAGCAGCTCGCGGGACAGGTCTATCTCCTACGAGCAGTACTTC.

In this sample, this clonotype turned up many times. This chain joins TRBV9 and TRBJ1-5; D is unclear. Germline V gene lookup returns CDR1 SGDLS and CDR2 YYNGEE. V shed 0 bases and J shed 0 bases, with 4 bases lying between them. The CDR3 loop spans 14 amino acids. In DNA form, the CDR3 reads TGTGCCAGCAGCGTAGTGGTTAGCAATCAGCCCCAGCATTTT. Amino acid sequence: CASSVVVSNQPQHF. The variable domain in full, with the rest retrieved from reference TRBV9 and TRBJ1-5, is DSGVTQTPKHLITATGQRVTLRCSPRSGDLSVYWYQQSLDQGLQFLIQYYNGEERAKGNILERFSAQQFPDLHSELNLSSLELGDSALYFCASSVVVSNQPQHFGDGTRLSIL.

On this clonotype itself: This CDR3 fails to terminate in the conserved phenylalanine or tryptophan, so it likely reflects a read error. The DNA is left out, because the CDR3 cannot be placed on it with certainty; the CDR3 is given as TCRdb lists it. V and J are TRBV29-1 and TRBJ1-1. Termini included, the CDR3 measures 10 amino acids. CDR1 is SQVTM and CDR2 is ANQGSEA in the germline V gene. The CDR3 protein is CSALNTEAIY.

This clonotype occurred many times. The CDR3 here is CSVAAGRTGELFF. The DNA of the CDR3 is TGCAGCGTTGCGGCAGGGCGCACCGGGGAGCTGTTTTTT. The chain carries TRBV29-1 and TRBJ2-2; D may be TRBD1 (5 bases). Germline V lookup: CDR1 SQVTM, CDR2 ANQGSEA. The CDR3 loop spans 13 amino acids. The V and J ends lost 4 bases and 4 bases respectively, with 10 bases between them.

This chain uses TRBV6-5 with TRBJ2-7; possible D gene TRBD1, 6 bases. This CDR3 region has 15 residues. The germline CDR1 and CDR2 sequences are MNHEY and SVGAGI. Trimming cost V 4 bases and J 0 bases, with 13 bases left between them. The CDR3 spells CASSWDTSSSYEQYF. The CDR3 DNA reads TGTGCCAGCAGTTGGGACACCTCGAGCTCCTACGAGCAGTACTTC.

The CDR3 sequence is CASSGGTGWGYGYTF. CDR3 nucleotide sequence: TGTGCCAGCAGCGGCGGCACAGGGTGGGGCTATGGCTACACCTTC. This chain uses TRBV5-6 with TRBJ1-2; D is possibly TRBD1 (6 bases). Trimming removed 4 bases at V and 4 bases at J, with 17 bases between. Germline lookup yields CDR1 SGHDT and CDR2 YYEEEE. The CDR3 loop spans 15 amino acids. Drawing the rest from reference TRBV5-6 and TRBJ1-2, the complete variable domain is DAGVTQSPTHLIKTRGQQVTLRCSPKSGHDTVSWYQQALGQGPQFIFQYYEEEERQRGNFPDRFSGHQFPNYSSELNVNALLLGDSALYLCASSGGTGWGYGYTFGSGTRLTVV.